This record covers a single TCR beta chain. The data were obtained in a study of shared clonotypes between healthy human individuals. Sequenced by immunoSEQ multiplex PCR; TCRdb stores in-frame clones only, minus some. The data hold around 510,000 clones, with 70% to 80% observed a single time. This clonotype was sampled from a woman between 40 and 55 years old in good health. Some clones in this sample may be carry-over from other donors' samples. The sequencing input was PBMCs.

The chain's CDR3 is CASSLIGSTDTQYF. The CDR3 nucleotides read TGTGCCAGCAGCTTAATCGGGAGCACAGATACGCAGTATTTT. This chain links TRBV7-3 with TRBJ2-3; D is undetermined. Germline loops: CDR1 SGHTA, CDR2 FQGTGA. This CDR3 contains 14 residues. Trimming removed 1 base at V and 0 bases at J, with 5 bases between.